This paragraph covers one T cell receptor (beta chain) sequence. The source of the sample is a study of blood T cell repertoires in COVID-19. Across the study: The samples span acute and convalescent COVID-19 from the United States, Italy and Spain. From T cells, B-cell-depleted T cells, or PBMCs came the material, which was cDNA or gDNA.

This CDR3 is 15 amino acids long. With 5 bases removed from V and 4 bases from J, the gap between germline ends came to 18 bases. The germline V gene has CDR1 SGHAT and CDR2 FQNNGV. In the source study's methods: Amplification of reference gene primers provided the estimated nucleated cell counts. Repertoires were generated with immunoSEQ multiplex PCR, while TCRdb's copy carries only in-frame clones and drops some. D and trimming come from the DNA, and the V and J calls and clone size come from that table. The sample shows about 190,000 clones, approximately 79% of them seen only once. Sequences were obtained from peripheral blood. This clonotype originated in a man aged 50 to 59 who had recovered from COVID-19. The J gene is TRBJ2-7, the V gene TRBV11-2; the D gene is possibly TRBD2 (7 bases). The CDR3 is CASSPRGGGDYEQYF. CDR3 nucleotides: TGTGCCAGCAGCCCCCGAGGGGGGGGTGATTACGAGCAGTACTTC.